These T cell receptor beta chains were read from a single sample in a study of blood T cell repertoires in COVID-19. Only in-frame clones appear in the TCRdb table, and some are missing; sequencing was by immunoSEQ multiplex PCR. The table lists fewer than 400,000 clones, 70% to 90% of them singletons. The sample taken for sequencing was PBMCs or T cells enriched from blood (not recorded which). The receptors were sampled from a man aged 30-40 years who had recovered from COVID-19. Both conserved end residues are part of each CDR3. A D gene is named only where the DNA matches it firmly. Size is stated for part of the rows, as once, few or many counts, or as a class when the clone is expanded.

length: 17
D: TRBD1
V: TRBV11-3
J: TRBJ2-5
size: .
DNA: TGTGCCAGCAGCTTAGGACAGGGGGCGCATCATAGTGAGACCCAGTACTTC
CDR3: CASSLGQGAHHSETQYF

length: 15
D: .
V: TRBV27
J: TRBJ1-1
size: .
DNA: TGTGCCAGCAGTTTATTGGGCAGAATGAACACTGAAGCTTTCTTT
CDR3: CASSLLGRMNTEAFF

length: 12
D: .
V: TRBV7-9
J: TRBJ1-1
size: .
DNA: TGTGCCAGCAGCTTATTAGACACTGAAGCTTTCTTT
CDR3: CASSLLDTEAFF

length: 16
D: TRBD1
V: TRBV5-1
J: TRBJ2-1
size: .
DNA: TGCGCCAGCAGCTTAACCGGGACAGGGGTCTTTAATGAGCAGTTCTTC
CDR3: CASSLTGTGVFNEQFF

length: 15
D: TRBD1
V: TRBV6-5
J: TRBJ2-1
size: .
DNA: TGTGCCAGCGCTTCTTGGGCAGGGGGCTACAATGAGCAGTTCTTC
CDR3: CASASWAGGYNEQFF

length: 13
D: .
V: TRBV2
J: TRBJ1-4
size: .
DNA: TGTGCCAGCAGTGCTTGGGAGCGTGAAAAACTGTTTTTT
CDR3: CASSAWEREKLFF

length: 17
D: .
V: TRBV7-3
J: TRBJ2-2
size: .
DNA: TGTGCCAGCAGCTTAAAATGGTCAGGGGACGGCACCGGGGAGCTGTTTTTT
CDR3: CASSLKWSGDGTGELFF

length: 12
D: .
V: TRBV6-6
J: TRBJ1-2
size: .
DNA: TGTGCCAGCAGTCCACGGACAGCTGGCTACACCTTC
CDR3: CASSPRTAGYTF

length: 17
D: TRBD2
V: TRBV2
J: TRBJ2-6
size: .
DNA: TGTGCCAGCACCGCTAGCGGGGGAGACTCTGGGGCCAACGTCCTGACTTTC
CDR3: CASTASGGDSGANVLTF

length: 15
D: TRBD2
V: TRBV5-1
J: TRBJ2-7
size: .
DNA: TGCGCCAGCAGTCGGGCCGGGGGGGCCGCCTACGAGCAGTACTTC
CDR3: CASSRAGGAAYEQYF

length: 14
D: TRBD2
V: TRBV10-3
J: TRBJ2-1
size: .
DNA: TGTGCCATCAGTGTAGCGGGGGGATTTAATGAGCAGTTCTTC
CDR3: CAISVAGGFNEQFF

length: 14
D: .
V: TRBV6-6
J: TRBJ2-1
size: .
DNA: TGTGCCAGCAGTTACTCTACAGGGAAGAATGAGCAGTTCTTC
CDR3: CASSYSTGKNEQFF

length: 16
D: TRBD1
V: TRBV6-4
J: TRBJ1-1
size: .
DNA: TGTGCCAGCAGTGGCGGGACAGGGGGACCGAACACTGAAGCTTTCTTT
CDR3: CASSGGTGGPNTEAFF

length: 13
D: .
V: TRBV5-1
J: TRBJ2-4
size: .
DNA: TGCGCCAGCAGCTTGGACCAAACGGACATTCAGTACTTC
CDR3: CASSLDQTDIQYF

length: 14
D: .
V: TRBV6-5
J: TRBJ1-4
size: .
DNA: TGTGCCAGCAGTCAAACAGCGACTAGGGGAAAACTGTTTTTT
CDR3: CASSQTATRGKLFF

length: 16
D: .
V: TRBV7-8
J: TRBJ1-1
size: .
DNA: TGTGCCAGCAGCTTAACGTCACGAGGCGCGGTCACTGAAGCTTTCTTT
CDR3: CASSLTSRGAVTEAFF

length: 16
D: .
V: TRBV19
J: TRBJ2-1
size: .
DNA: TGTGCCAGTAGTATAGATCCTGGACACTTCTACAATGAGCAGTTCTTC
CDR3: CASSIDPGHFYNEQFF

length: 16
D: .
V: TRBV5-4
J: TRBJ2-7
size: .
DNA: TGTGCCAGCAGCCCAGACCGGGTCCGAACACCCCACGAGCAGTACTTC
CDR3: CASSPDRVRTPHEQYF

length: 13
D: .
V: TRBV6-5
J: TRBJ2-3
size: once
DNA: TGTGCCAGCAACCCGACAGTCACAGATACGCAGTATTTT
CDR3: CASNPTVTDTQYF

length: 16
D: TRBD2
V: TRBV10-2
J: TRBJ2-1
size: .
DNA: TGCGCCAGCGAGGGTAGCGGGGGGAGCTCCTACAATGAGCAGTTCTTC
CDR3: CASEGSGGSSYNEQFF

length: 13
D: .
V: TRBV6-5
J: TRBJ1-1
size: .
DNA: TGTGCCAGCAGCCTCGTCCTGAACACTGAAGCTTTCTTT
CDR3: CASSLVLNTEAFF

length: 15
D: .
V: TRBV7-9
J: TRBJ1-1
size: once
DNA: TGTGCCAGCAGCTTAGATGGGACACTGAACGCTGAAGCTTTCTTT
CDR3: CASSLDGTLNAEAFF

length: 15
D: TRBD1
V: TRBV9
J: TRBJ2-7
size: .
DNA: TGTGCCAGCAGCGCTACAGGGGCTTCCCCCTACGAGCAGTACTTC
CDR3: CASSATGASPYEQYF

length: 12
D: .
V: TRBV30
J: TRBJ1-4
size: .
DNA: TGTGCCTGGGGAAACAGCGGGGAAAAACTGTTTTTT
CDR3: CAWGNSGEKLFF

length: 16
D: .
V: TRBV24-1
J: TRBJ2-5
size: once
DNA: TGTGCCACCAGTCCTACGGCTACTAGAAGTCAAGAGACCCAGTACTTC
CDR3: CATSPTATRSQETQYF

length: 15
D: TRBD1
V: TRBV4-2
J: TRBJ1-3
size: .
DNA: TGTGCCAGCAGCCAAGCCGGGACAGGGGGAAACACCATATATTTT
CDR3: CASSQAGTGGNTIYF

length: 18
D: .
V: TRBV13
J: TRBJ1-2
size: .
DNA: TGTGCCAGCAGCTCAAAGAGGGAGGGGGGAGAGGCTAACTATGGCTACACCTTC
CDR3: CASSSKREGGEANYGYTF

length: 13
D: .
V: TRBV6-5
J: TRBJ2-5
size: .
DNA: TGTGCCAGCAGTCCGAGCAGGGTAGAGACCCAGTACTTC
CDR3: CASSPSRVETQYF

length: 11
D: .
V: TRBV29-1
J: TRBJ2-2
size: .
DNA: TGCAGCGGAGGGTTGGCCGGGGAGCTGTTTTTT
CDR3: CSGGLAGELFF

length: 14
D: .
V: TRBV7-3
J: TRBJ2-2
size: .
DNA: TGTGCCAGCAGCCTAAGCAGGGTGACCGGGGAGCTGTTTTTT
CDR3: CASSLSRVTGELFF

length: 13
D: TRBD2
V: TRBV5-4
J: TRBJ2-5
size: few
DNA: TGTGCCACCAAAGCGGGGGGAGTAGAGACCCAGTACTTC
CDR3: CATKAGGVETQYF

length: 13
D: .
V: TRBV30
J: TRBJ1-5
size: .
DNA: TGTGCCTGGAGTTCAGTGAGCAATCAGCCCCAGCATTTT
CDR3: CAWSSVSNQPQHF

length: 14
D: .
V: TRBV10-3
J: TRBJ2-7
size: .
DNA: TGTGCCATCAGTGAGTCGAATCGGGACTACGAGCAGTACTTC
CDR3: CAISESNRDYEQYF

length: 15
D: TRBD1
V: TRBV5-4
J: TRBJ1-6
size: few
DNA: TGTGCCAGCAGAGAACGGACAGGAGGAGATTCACCCCTCCACTTT
CDR3: CASRERTGGDSPLHF

length: 12
D: .
V: TRBV6-2/TRBV6-3
J: TRBJ1-4
size: .
DNA: TGTGCCAGCAGTTACGTCGGTGAAAAACTGTTTTTT
CDR3: CASSYVGEKLFF

length: 16
D: TRBD1
V: TRBV5-1
J: TRBJ1-2
size: .
DNA: TGCGCCAGCAGCTTGTCAATGGGGACAGGGAACTATGGCTACACCTTC
CDR3: CASSLSMGTGNYGYTF

length: 17
D: TRBD1
V: TRBV11-2
J: TRBJ2-2
size: once
DNA: TGTGCCAGCAGCCTTCGGGACAGTATCCTATCCACCGGGGAGCTGTTTTTT
CDR3: CASSLRDSILSTGELFF

length: 15
D: .
V: TRBV7-9
J: TRBJ2-7
size: .
DNA: TGTGCCAGCAGGCATCGGACAGGGAGGGTCTACGAGCAGTACTTC
CDR3: CASRHRTGRVYEQYF

length: 16
D: TRBD1
V: TRBV7-3
J: TRBJ1-1
size: .
DNA: TGTGCCAGCAGCCCAACAGGGGGCGTTTTGAGCACTGAAGCTTTCTTT
CDR3: CASSPTGGVLSTEAFF

length: 13
D: .
V: TRBV9
J: TRBJ2-5
size: once
DNA: TGTGCCAGCAGCCCCCGGACAGAAGAGACCCAGTACTTC
CDR3: CASSPRTEETQYF

length: 16
D: .
V: TRBV10-3
J: TRBJ2-3
size: .
DNA: TGTGCCATCAGGGCTGACAGGACGGGAAGCACAGATACGCAGTATTTT
CDR3: CAIRADRTGSTDTQYF

length: 15
D: TRBD2
V: TRBV10-3
J: TRBJ2-1
size: .
DNA: TGTGCCATCAGTATAGCGGGGGGGCTCAACAATGAGCAGTTCTTC
CDR3: CAISIAGGLNNEQFF

length: 13
D: TRBD1
V: TRBV6-4
J: TRBJ1-2
size: .
DNA: TGTGCCAGCAGCCTAACAGGGGCCGGGAAAAACACCTTC
CDR3: CASSLTGAGKNTF

length: 21
D: .
V: TRBV12-1
J: TRBJ1-4
size: .
DNA: TGTGCCAGCAGCTCAGCGGAGAGTGTGTTACCGGTCTGGGCCGGTAATGAAAAACTGTTTTTT
CDR3: CASSSAESVLPVWAGNEKLFF